The clone carrying this T cell receptor (beta chain) showed up just a few times. Its antigen remains unknown. This sample was taken from a study of post-analysis software for immune sequencing data. Study-wide points: When compared against controls, multiple sclerosis patients showed significantly lower normalized Chao1 diversity. Same-batch samples co-clustered strongly by F measure. Five TRBV segments, TRBV5-6, TRBV5-1 and TRBV20-1 among them, were found more frequent in patients than controls.

The authors incorporated unique molecular identifiers into the TCR beta cDNA libraries. Using its own MiXCR run on the PCR reads, TCRdb lists one record per CDR3 protein. Of about 560,000 distinct CDR3 sequences listed, 44% were seen once; the top ten hold roughly 1.8%. CDR3 length: 17 amino acids. Unmatched junction bases numbered 8, after V lost 6 bases and J lost 1 base. This sequence joins TRBV12-3 or TRBV12-4 and TRBJ1-4, with TRBD1 matching 10 bases. This TCR was sampled from a girl between 5 and 17 years old with multiple sclerosis. Sequenced material: blood. The CDR3 loop reads CASSPSRDRGTNEKLFF. Here the CDR3 DNA reads TGTGCCAGCAGCCCCTCCCGGGACAGGGGAACTAATGAAAAACTGTTTTTT.